The present T cell receptor beta chain was sequenced within a study of cytomegalovirus exposure and HLA in healthy donors. Measured with immunoSEQ multiplex PCR; TCRdb has only the in-frame clones, and not every one. The data show approximately 54,000 clones, more than 70% seen once. The ends lost 2 bases at V and 0 bases at J; junction bases unmatched: 4. The CDR3 loop spans 16 amino acids. CDR1 is LNHDA and CDR2 is SQIVND in the germline V gene (reference sequence). In the case of this clone: Its antigen is undetermined.

From the roughly 120-subject validation cohort, which was separate from the approximately 670-subject first cohort, the donors were drawn. Study observations and caveats: Rarity held for most TCR sequences, but there were some public TCRs that occurred in many donors. The study flagged approximately 180 TCR beta chains as cytomegalovirus-associated.

The rearrangement uses TRBV19 and TRBJ2-1; 7 bases align to TRBD2. The sequence was collected from a woman between 18 and 30 years old in good health and CMV-seropositive. Material: PBMCs. CDR3 bases: TGTGCCAGTAGTATAAGTGGCGGGGGCTCCTACAATGAGCAGTTCTTC. The encoded protein is CASSISGGGSYNEQFF.